These 10 T cell receptor beta chains were sequenced from one sample in a study of blood T cell repertoires in COVID-19. Clones were read by immunoSEQ multiplex PCR, and TCRdb kept only the in-frame ones, dropping some. The sample includes fewer than 300,000 clones, approximately 83% of them seen just once. Sequenced: peripheral blood. These receptors were taken from a person aged 70 to 85 with COVID-19, enrolled during active disease.

The chain couples TRBV7-8 to TRBJ2-7, with 12 bases matching TRBD1. The CDR3 covers 16 residues. Germline trimming cut 8 bases from V and 5 bases from J; bases unmatched to any gene: 13. CDR1 and CDR2 (germline): SGHVS, FQNEAQ. CDR3 protein: CASFRAGTGGRHEQYF. CDR3 DNA sequence: TGTGCCAGCTTTCGAGCCGGGACAGGGGGCCGCCACGAGCAGTACTTC.

The chain has TRBV6-5 and TRBJ2-5; the match to TRBD1 covers 11 bases. The germline CDR1 and CDR2 sequences are MNHEY and SVGAGI. V gave up 2 bases and J gave up 5 bases; unmatched junction bases: 4. CDR3 length: 15 amino acids. CDR3 sequence: CASSYRDRGLETQYF. Here the CDR3 DNA reads TGTGCCAGCAGTTACAGGGACAGGGGGTTGGAGACCCAGTACTTC.

This chain links TRBV24-1 with TRBJ2-4, with D possibly matching TRBD1 (7 bases). The CDR3 consists of 16 residues. Looked up from germline, CDR1 is KGHDR and CDR2 is SFDVKD. V shed 3 bases and J shed 8 bases, with 19 bases lying between them. The CDR3 nucleotides are TGTGCCACCAGTGATCCGGAGGGCACAGGGGTTGACATTCAGTACTTC. It yields the protein CATSDPEGTGVDIQYF.

The genes are TRBV20-1 and TRBJ2-5; a possible D gene is TRBD1 (5 bases). CDR1 is DFQATT, CDR2 SNEGSKA, per germline (reference sequence). The CDR3 contains 13 residues. Trimming cost V 3 bases and J 1 base, with 9 bases left between them. Here the CDR3 DNA reads TGCAGTGCTAGTAAGACAGTCCAAGAGACCCAGTACTTC. This sequence encodes CSASKTVQETQYF.

The CDR3 reads CASRGAGGYSYNEQFF. In nucleotides, the CDR3 is TGTGCCAGCCGTGGCGCGGGCGGCTACTCCTACAATGAGCAGTTCTTC. V and J are TRBV7-9 and TRBJ2-1, with D possibly TRBD2 on 5 matching bases. CDR1 and CDR2 from the germline V gene are SEHNR and FQNEAQ (reference sequence). Trimming stripped 8 bases from V and 0 bases from J, with 17 bases between. The CDR3 loop spans 16 amino acids.

This chain connects TRBV9 to TRBJ2-5; 9 bases map to TRBD1. Germline CDR1 and CDR2: SGDLS and YYNGEE. Losses at the gene ends were 6 bases for V and 5 bases for J; bases not matched to a gene: 8. This CDR3 contains 14 residues. The CDR3 DNA reads as TGTGCCAGCAACCGGGACAGGGTCGAGGAGACCCAGTACTTC. Translating gives CASNRDRVEETQYF.

The chain uses TRBV7-3 and TRBJ2-2; 14 bases fit TRBD2. V lost 5 bases to trimming and J lost 6 bases; unmatched junction nucleotides: 5. CDR3 size: 16 residues. The germline CDR1 and CDR2 sequences are SGHTA and FQGTGA. The CDR3 DNA reads TGTGCCAGCAGCCAGGGGACTAGCGGGGGATCCGGGGAGCTGTTTTTT. Its protein product is CASSQGTSGGSGELFF.

With respect to this clone: Germline and junction disagree at one end, which may indicate a read error. The chain carries TRBV15 and TRBJ2-5; D perhaps matches TRBD2 (6 bases). CDR1 is LNHNV and CDR2 is YYDKDF in the germline V gene (reference sequence). This CDR3 has 17 amino acids. CDR3 region: CATSNFRDGGFEETQYF. For the CDR3, the DNA is TGTGCCACAAGCAACTTCCGGGACGGGGGTTTCGAAGAGACCCAGTACTTC. The full variable domain, completed using reference TRBV15 and TRBJ2-5, is DAMVIQNPRYQVTQFGKPVTLSCSQTLNHNVMYWYQQKSSQAPKLLFHYYDKDFNNEADTPDNFQSRRPNTSFCFLDIRSPGLGDTAMYLCATSNFRDGGFEETQYFGPGTRLLVL.

This chain joins TRBV20-1 and TRBJ2-3; 8 bases match TRBD2. Germline CDR1 and CDR2: DFQATT and SNEGSKA (reference sequence). The ends lost 3 bases at V and 1 base at J; junction bases unmatched: 6. The CDR3 totals 15 residues. CDR3 protein: CSASMREVGTDTQYF. For the CDR3, the DNA is TGCAGTGCTAGTATGCGGGAGGTCGGCACAGATACGCAGTATTTT.

V gene TRBV19 combines with J gene TRBJ1-2, with 9 nucleotides matching TRBD1. The CDR3 sequence is 13 residues long. The germline CDR1 and CDR2 sequences are LNHDA and SQIVND (reference sequence). The V segment lost 8 bases and the J segment 7 bases; nucleotides outside the gene matches: 8. CDR3 bases: TGTGCCAGTCATCGGGACAGGGAATTTGGCTACACCTTC. Its protein product is CASHRDREFGYTF.